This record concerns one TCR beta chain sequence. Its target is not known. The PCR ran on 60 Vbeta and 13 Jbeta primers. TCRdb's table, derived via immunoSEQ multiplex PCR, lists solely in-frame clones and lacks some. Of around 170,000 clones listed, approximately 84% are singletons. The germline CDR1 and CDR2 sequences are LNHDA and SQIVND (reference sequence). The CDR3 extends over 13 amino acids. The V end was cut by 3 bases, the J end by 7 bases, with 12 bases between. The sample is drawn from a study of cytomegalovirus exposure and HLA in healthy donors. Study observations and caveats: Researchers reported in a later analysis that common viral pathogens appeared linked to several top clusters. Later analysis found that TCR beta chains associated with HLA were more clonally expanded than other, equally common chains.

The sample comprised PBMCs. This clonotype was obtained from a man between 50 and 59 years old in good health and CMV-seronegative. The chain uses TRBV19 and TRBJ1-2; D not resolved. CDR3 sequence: CASSIPRRGGYTF. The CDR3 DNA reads TGTGCCAGTAGTATCCCCCGACGGGGTGGCTACACCTTC.